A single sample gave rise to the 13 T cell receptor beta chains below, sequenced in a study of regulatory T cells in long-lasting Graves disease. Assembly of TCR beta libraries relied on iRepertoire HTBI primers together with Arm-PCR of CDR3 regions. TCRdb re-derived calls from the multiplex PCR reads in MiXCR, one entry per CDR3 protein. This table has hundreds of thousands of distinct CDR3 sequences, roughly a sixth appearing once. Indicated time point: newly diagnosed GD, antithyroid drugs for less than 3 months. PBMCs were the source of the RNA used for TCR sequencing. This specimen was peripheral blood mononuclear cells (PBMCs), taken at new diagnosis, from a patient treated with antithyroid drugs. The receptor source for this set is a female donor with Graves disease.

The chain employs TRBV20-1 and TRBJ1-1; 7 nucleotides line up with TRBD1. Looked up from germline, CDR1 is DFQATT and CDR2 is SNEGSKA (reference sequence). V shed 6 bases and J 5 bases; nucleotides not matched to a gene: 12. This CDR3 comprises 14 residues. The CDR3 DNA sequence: TGCAGTGCCCCTTTGGGCAGGGGGTGGACTGAAGCTTTCTTT. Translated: CSAPLGRGWTEAFF.

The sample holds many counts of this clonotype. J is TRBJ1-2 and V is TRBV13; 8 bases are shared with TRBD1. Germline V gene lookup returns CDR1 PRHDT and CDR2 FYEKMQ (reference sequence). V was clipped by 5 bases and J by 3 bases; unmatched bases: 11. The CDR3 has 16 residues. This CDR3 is CASSPKRTGLHYGYTF. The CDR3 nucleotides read TGTGCCAGCAGCCCTAAGAGGACAGGGCTACACTATGGCTACACCTTC.

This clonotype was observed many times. The CDR3 reads CASSKVRTGAGLNEQFF. For the CDR3, the DNA is TGTGCCAGCAGCAAAGTCCGGACAGGGGCCGGTTTAAATGAGCAGTTCTTC. V is TRBV7-2 and J is TRBJ2-1, with 9 bases lining up with TRBD1. V lost 5 bases to trimming and J lost 7 bases; unmatched junction nucleotides: 15. The CDR3 totals 17 residues. Germline CDR1 and CDR2: SGHTA and FQGNSA.

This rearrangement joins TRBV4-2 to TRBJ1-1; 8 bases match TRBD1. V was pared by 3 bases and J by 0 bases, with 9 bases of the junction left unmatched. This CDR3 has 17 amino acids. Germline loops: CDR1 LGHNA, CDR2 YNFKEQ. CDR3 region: CASSQTRDRRMNTEAFF. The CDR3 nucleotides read TGTGCCAGCAGCCAGACCCGGGACAGGCGAATGAACACTGAAGCTTTCTTT.

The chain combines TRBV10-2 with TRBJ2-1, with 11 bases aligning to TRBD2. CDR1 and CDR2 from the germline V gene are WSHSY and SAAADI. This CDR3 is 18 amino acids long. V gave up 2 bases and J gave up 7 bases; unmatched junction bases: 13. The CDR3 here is CASSEPLRLAGIPNEQFF. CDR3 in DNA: TGCGCCAGCAGTGAGCCCCTTCGACTAGCGGGGATACCTAATGAGCAGTTCTTC.

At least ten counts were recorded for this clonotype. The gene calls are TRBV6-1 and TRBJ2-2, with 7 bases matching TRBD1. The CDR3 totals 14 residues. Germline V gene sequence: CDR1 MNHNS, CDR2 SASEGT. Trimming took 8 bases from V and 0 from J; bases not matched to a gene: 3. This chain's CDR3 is CASRDSANTGELFF. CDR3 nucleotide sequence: TGTGCCAGCCGGGACAGCGCGAACACCGGGGAGCTGTTTTTT.

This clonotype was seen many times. This CDR3 is CASNKAGGPQETQYF. The DNA for the CDR3 is TGTGCCAGCAACAAAGCGGGGGGTCCCCAAGAGACCCAGTACTTC. The chain joins TRBV11-2 to TRBJ2-5, with TRBD2 matching 9 bases. The CDR3 has 15 residues. The V and J ends lost 7 bases and 1 base, in that order; junction bases with no gene match: 7. CDR1 and CDR2 (germline): SGHAT, FQNNGV.

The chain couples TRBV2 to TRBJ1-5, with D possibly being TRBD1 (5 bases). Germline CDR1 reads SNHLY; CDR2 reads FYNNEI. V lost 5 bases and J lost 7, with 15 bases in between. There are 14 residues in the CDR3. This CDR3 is CASSYGGRGQPQHF. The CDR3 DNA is TGTGCCAGCAGTTACGGGGGGAGGGGACAGCCCCAGCATTTT.

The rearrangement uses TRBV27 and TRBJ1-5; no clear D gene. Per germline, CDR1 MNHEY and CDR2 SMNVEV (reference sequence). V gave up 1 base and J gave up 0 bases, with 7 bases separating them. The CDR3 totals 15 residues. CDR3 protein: CASSLFTDSNQPQHF. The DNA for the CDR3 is TGTGCCAGCAGTTTATTTACCGATAGCAATCAGCCCCAGCATTTT.

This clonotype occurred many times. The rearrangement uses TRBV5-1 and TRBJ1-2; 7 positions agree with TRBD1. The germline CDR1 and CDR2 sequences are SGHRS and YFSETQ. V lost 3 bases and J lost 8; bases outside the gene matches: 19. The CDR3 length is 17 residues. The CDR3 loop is CASSSEIRDRGFRGYTF. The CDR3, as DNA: TGCGCCAGCAGCTCGGAGATTCGGGACAGAGGCTTTAGAGGCTACACCTTC.

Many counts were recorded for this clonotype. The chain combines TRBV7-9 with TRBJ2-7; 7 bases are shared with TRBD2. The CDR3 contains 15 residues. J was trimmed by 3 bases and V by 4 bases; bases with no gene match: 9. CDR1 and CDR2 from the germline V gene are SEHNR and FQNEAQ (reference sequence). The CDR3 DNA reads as TGTGCCAGCAGCTATTTCCCTAGCGGCCTCTACGAGCAGTACTTC. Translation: CASSYFPSGLYEQYF.

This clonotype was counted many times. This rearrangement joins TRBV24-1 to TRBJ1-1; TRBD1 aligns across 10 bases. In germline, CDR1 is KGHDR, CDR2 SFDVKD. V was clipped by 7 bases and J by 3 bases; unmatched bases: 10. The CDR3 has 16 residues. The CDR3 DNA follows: TGTGCCACCAGCCCTCTGGACAGGGGGGTTTACACTGAAGCTTTCTTT. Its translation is CATSPLDRGVYTEAFF.

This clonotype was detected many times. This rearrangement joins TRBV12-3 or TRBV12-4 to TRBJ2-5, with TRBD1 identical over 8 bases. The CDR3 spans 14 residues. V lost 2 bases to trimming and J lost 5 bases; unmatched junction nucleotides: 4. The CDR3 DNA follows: TGTGCCAGCAGTTTACAGGGGGCGCGGGAGACCCAGTACTTC. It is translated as CASSLQGARETQYF.